The sample holds many counts of the clone carrying this T cell receptor (beta chain). What it binds is not known. This sample was included in a study of CD8 T cells in ankylosing spondylitis. Study conclusions and caveats: The authors reported significant enrichment of disease-linked clones in matched ankylosing spondylitis synovial fluid. Seemingly characteristic of ankylosing spondylitis blood was a TCR beta motif consisting of about 8 highly homologous variants. Reactive arthritis synovial fluid and blood were previously reported to contain some motif variants. Disease-linked clones proved CD8+ and comparatively uncommon in peripheral blood.

The CDR3 consists of 14 residues. The germline V gene has CDR1 SGDLS and CDR2 YYNGEE. Trimming cost V 4 bases and J 6 bases; bases outside gene matches: 2. As the method for making TCR beta libraries, quantitative 5'-RACE with molecular barcodes was used. TCRdb itself ran the 5' RACE reads through MiXCR, one entry per CDR3 protein. The sample yields 750,000 to 850,000 distinct CDR3 sequences, 10% to 15% seen once. Sample: blood, either unsorted or a sorted T cell fraction (not recorded which). This clonotype was obtained from a male donor with ankylosing spondylitis. V gene TRBV9 combines with J gene TRBJ1-4; 11 bases align to TRBD1. This chain's CDR3 is CASSRDRGDEKLFF. CDR3 nucleotides: TGTGCCAGCAGCCGGGACAGGGGGGATGAAAAACTGTTTTTT.